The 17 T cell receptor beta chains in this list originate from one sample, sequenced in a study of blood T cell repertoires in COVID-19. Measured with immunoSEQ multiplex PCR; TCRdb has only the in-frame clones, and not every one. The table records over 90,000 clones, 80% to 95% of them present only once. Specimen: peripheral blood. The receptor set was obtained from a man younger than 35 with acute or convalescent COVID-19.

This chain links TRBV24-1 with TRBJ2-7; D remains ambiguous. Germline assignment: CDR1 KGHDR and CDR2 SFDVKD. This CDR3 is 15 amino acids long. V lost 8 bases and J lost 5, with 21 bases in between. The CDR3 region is CATMAAGGSPNEQYF. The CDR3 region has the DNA TGTGCCACCATGGCCGCAGGTGGGTCACCTAACGAGCAGTACTTC.

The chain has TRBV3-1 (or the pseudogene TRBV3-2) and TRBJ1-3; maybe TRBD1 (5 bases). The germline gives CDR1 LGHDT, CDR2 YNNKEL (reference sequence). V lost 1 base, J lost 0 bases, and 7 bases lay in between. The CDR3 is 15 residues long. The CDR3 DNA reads TGTGCCAGCAGCCAAGTGGGGGGCTCTGGAAACACCATATATTTT. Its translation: CASSQVGGSGNTIYF.

The CDR3 loop is CASSGTSGNTGELFF. CDR3 sequence (DNA): TGTGCCAGCAGTGGGACTAGCGGAAACACCGGGGAGCTGTTTTTT. The chain recombines TRBV2 with TRBJ2-2; TRBD2 aligns across 10 bases. The J segment lost 2 bases and the V segment lost 4 bases, leaving 1 base of the junction unmatched. Germline V gene sequence: CDR1 SNHLY, CDR2 FYNNEI. The CDR3 loop spans 15 amino acids.

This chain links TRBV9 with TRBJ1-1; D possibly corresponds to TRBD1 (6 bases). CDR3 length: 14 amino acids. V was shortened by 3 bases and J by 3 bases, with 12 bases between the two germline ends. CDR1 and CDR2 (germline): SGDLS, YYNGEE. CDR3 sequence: CASSGEGVYTEAFF. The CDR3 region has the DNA TGTGCCAGCAGCGGGGAGGGGGTCTACACTGAAGCTTTCTTT. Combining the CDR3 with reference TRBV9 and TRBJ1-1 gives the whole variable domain DSGVTQTPKHLITATGQRVTLRCSPRSGDLSVYWYQQSLDQGLQFLIQYYNGEERAKGNILERFSAQQFPDLHSELNLSSLELGDSALYFCASSGEGVYTEAFFGQGTRLTVV.

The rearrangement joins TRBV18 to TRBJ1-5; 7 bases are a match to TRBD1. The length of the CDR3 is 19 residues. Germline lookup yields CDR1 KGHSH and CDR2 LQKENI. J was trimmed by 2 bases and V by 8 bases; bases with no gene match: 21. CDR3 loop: CASASRGVAGTEGNQPQHF. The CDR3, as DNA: TGTGCCAGCGCTAGCAGGGGGGTTGCAGGCACCGAGGGCAATCAGCCCCAGCATTTT.

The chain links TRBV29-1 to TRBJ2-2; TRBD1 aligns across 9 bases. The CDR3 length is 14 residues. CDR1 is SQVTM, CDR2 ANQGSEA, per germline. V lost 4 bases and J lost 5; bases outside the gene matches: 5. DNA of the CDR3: TGCAGCGTTGGTGGGACAGGGTTGACCGGGGAGCTGTTTTTT. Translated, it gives CSVGGTGLTGELFF.

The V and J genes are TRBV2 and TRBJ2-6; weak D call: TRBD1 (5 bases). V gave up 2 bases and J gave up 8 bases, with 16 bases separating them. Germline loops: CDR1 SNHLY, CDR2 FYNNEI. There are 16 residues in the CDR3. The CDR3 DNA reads TGTGCCAGCAGTGAAAGCCAGGGTGGAAGGACCAACGTCCTGACTTTC. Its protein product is CASSESQGGRTNVLTF.

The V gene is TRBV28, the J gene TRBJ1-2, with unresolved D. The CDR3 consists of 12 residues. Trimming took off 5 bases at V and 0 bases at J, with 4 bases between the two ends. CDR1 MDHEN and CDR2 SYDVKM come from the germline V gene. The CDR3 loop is CASSVTNYGYTF. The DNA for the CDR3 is TGTGCCAGCAGTGTTACTAACTATGGCTACACCTTC.

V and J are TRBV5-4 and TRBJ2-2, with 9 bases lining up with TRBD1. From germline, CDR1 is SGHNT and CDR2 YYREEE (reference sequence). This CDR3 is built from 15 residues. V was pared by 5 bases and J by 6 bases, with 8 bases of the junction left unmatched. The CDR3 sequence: CASSPKQGASGELFF. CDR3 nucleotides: TGTGCCAGCAGTCCCAAACAGGGGGCGTCCGGGGAGCTGTTTTTT.

CDR3 sequence: CASSPTDNEKLFF. The CDR3 nucleotides read TGTGCCAGCTCACCGACAGATAATGAAAAACTGTTTTTT. The gene calls are TRBV18 and TRBJ1-4, with a weak D call TRBD1 (5 bases). The CDR3 length is 13 residues. The germline CDR1 and CDR2 sequences are KGHSH and LQKENI. The V and J ends lost 3 bases and 4 bases respectively, with 6 bases between them.

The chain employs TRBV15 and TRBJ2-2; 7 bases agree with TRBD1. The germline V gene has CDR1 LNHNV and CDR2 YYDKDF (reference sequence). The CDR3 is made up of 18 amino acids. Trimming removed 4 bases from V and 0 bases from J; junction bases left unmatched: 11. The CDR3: CATSILNKGTANTGELFF. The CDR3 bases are TGTGCCACCAGCATCTTAAACAAAGGGACAGCGAACACCGGGGAGCTGTTTTTT.

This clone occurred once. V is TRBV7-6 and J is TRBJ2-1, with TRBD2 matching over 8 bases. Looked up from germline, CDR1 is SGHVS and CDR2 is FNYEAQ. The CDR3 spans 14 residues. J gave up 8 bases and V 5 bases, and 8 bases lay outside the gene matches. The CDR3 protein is CASSARLATDEQFF. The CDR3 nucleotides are TGTGCCAGCAGCGCACGACTAGCGACCGATGAGCAGTTCTTC.

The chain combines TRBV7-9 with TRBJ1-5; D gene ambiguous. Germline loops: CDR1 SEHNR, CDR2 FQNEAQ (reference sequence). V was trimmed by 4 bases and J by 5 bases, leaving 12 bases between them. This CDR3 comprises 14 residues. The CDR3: CASSSTESYQPQHF. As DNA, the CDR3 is TGTGCCAGCAGCTCAACAGAGAGTTATCAGCCCCAGCATTTT. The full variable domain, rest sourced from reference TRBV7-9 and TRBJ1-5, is DTGVSQNPRHKITKRGQNVTFRCDPISEHNRLYWYRQTLGQGPEFLTYFQNEAQLEKSRLLSDRFSAERPKGSFSTLEIQRTEQGDSAMYLCASSSTESYQPQHFGDGTRLSIL.

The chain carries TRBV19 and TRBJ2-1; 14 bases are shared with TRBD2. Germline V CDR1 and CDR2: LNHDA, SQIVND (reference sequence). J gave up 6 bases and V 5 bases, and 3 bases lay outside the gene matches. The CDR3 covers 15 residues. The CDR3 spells CASSLTSGGANEQFF. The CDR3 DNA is TGTGCCAGTAGTTTGACTAGCGGGGGGGCCAATGAGCAGTTCTTC.

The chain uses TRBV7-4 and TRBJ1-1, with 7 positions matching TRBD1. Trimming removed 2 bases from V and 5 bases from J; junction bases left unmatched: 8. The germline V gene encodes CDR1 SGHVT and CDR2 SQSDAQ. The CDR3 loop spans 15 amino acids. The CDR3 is CASSLRDRPKTEAFF. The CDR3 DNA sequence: TGTGCCAGCAGCTTAAGGGACAGACCGAAGACTGAAGCTTTCTTT.

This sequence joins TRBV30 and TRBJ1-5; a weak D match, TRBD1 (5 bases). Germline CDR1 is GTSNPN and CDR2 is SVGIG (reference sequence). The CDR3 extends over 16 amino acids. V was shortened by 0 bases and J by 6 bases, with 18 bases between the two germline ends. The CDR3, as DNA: TGTGCCTGGAGTGTACCGAGCTTCTCGGGGGGTCAGCCCCAGCATTTT. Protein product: CAWSVPSFSGGQPQHF.

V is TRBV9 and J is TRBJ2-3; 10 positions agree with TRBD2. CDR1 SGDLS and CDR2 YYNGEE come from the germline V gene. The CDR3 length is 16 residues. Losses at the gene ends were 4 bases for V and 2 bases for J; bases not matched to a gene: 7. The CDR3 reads CASSIGLAVHTDTQYF. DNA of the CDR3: TGTGCCAGCAGCATCGGACTAGCGGTCCACACAGATACGCAGTATTTT.